The 32 T cell receptor beta chains below were found in one sample sequenced in a study of cytomegalovirus exposure and HLA in healthy donors. The study ran its PCR with 60 Vbeta and 13 Jbeta primers. Clones were read by immunoSEQ multiplex PCR, and TCRdb kept only the in-frame ones, dropping some. Among fewer than 250,000 clones listed, about 80% were seen once. The sequenced sample was PBMCs. The origin of the receptors is a man between 40 and 49 years old in good health and CMV-seronegative.

This clone was picked up one time. The chain couples TRBV10-1 to TRBJ2-5; 10 bases fit TRBD2. This CDR3 region has 16 residues. V lost 4 bases, J lost 5 bases, and 10 bases stayed unmatched. Germline V gene lookup returns CDR1 WNHNN and CDR2 SYGVQD (reference sequence). The CDR3 nucleotides are TGCGCCAGCAGTGGAGGGCTAGCGGGAGACTTCGAGACCCAGTACTTC. The encoded protein is CASSGGLAGDFETQYF.

This clone was observed a single time. The J gene is TRBJ2-7, the V gene TRBV5-1; 9 bases are a match to TRBD1. Per the germline V gene, CDR1 is SGHRS and CDR2 is YFSETQ. Trimming took 5 bases from V and 2 from J; bases not matched to a gene: 5. The CDR3 sequence is 14 residues long. This CDR3 is CASRTGQGTYEQYF. The CDR3, as DNA: TGCGCCAGCAGGACAGGACAGGGGACCTACGAGCAGTACTTC. Combining the CDR3 with reference TRBV5-1 and TRBJ2-7 gives the whole variable domain KAGVTQTPRYLIKTRGQQVTLSCSPISGHRSVSWYQQTPGQGLQFLFEYFSETQRNKGNFPGRFSGRQFSNSRSEMNVSTLELGDSALYLCASRTGQGTYEQYFGPGTRLTVT.

The chain carries TRBV18 and TRBJ1-2; D is uncertain. Deletions cut 3 bases from V and 3 bases from J, with 20 bases between. Germline-derived CDR1 and CDR2 are KGHSH and LQKENI. The length of the CDR3 is 17 residues. CDR3 loop: CASSPGSPRGTYYGYTF. In DNA form, the CDR3 reads TGTGCCAGCTCACCCGGCTCTCCGCGGGGAACTTACTATGGCTACACCTTC.

CDR3 DNA sequence: TGTGCCAGCAGTGGTGGTGAAGGGGGCTCTACCATATATTTT. Translating gives CASSGGEGGSTIYF. The chain recombines TRBV25-1 with TRBJ1-3; 7 bases fit TRBD1. The germline CDR1 and CDR2 sequences are MGHDK and SYGVNS. V lost 4 bases, J lost 10 bases, and 10 bases stayed unmatched. This CDR3 contains 14 residues.

This clone has only one observation. V usage is TRBV25-1 and J usage is TRBJ2-7, with 12 bases matching TRBD2. Germline V gives CDR1 MGHDK, CDR2 SYGVNS. Trimming cost V 9 bases and J 3 bases; bases outside gene matches: 6. CDR3 length: 14 amino acids. CDR3 sequence: CARPGTSGHYEQYF. CDR3 nucleotides: TGTGCCAGACCAGGGACTAGCGGGCACTACGAGCAGTACTTC.

This clone showed up just once. The chain joins TRBV5-5 to TRBJ2-7; 8 nucleotides align to TRBD1. With V trimmed by 3 bases and J by 4 bases, 9 bases remained unmatched. Germline V gene lookup returns CDR1 SGHKS and CDR2 YYEKEE (reference sequence). The CDR3 is made up of 15 amino acids. CDR3 coding DNA: TGTGCCAGCAGCTCTATATCGGGACAGGTATACGAGCAGTACTTC. This sequence encodes CASSSISGQVYEQYF.

This chain uses TRBV6-5 with TRBJ1-5, with D unresolved. Germline CDR1 and CDR2: MNHEY and SVGAGI. The CDR3 totals 13 residues. Trimming pared 2 bases from V and 3 bases from J, leaving 5 bases between. As DNA, the CDR3 is TGTGCCAGCAGTTACGCGGCCAATCAGCCCCAGCATTTT. It yields the protein CASSYAANQPQHF.

This clone was counted a few times. The chain combines TRBV2 with TRBJ1-1; 7 bases map to TRBD1. Germline assignment: CDR1 SNHLY and CDR2 FYNNEI. This CDR3 region has 13 residues. Trimming at V came to 6 bases and at J to 4 bases, leaving 5 bases not matched to a gene. The CDR3 region has the DNA TGTGCCAGCAGCGTACAGGGGACCACTGAAGCTTTCTTT. Protein sequence: CASSVQGTTEAFF.

The J gene is TRBJ2-2, the V gene TRBV30, with TRBD2 as a possible D gene (5 bases). The germline V and J ends were trimmed by 4 bases and 4 bases, with 13 bases remaining between them. The CDR3 totals 14 residues. Germline CDR1 GTSNPN, CDR2 SVGIG (reference sequence). The CDR3, as DNA: TGTGCCTGGAATGGCCCTAGCCCCACCGGGGAGCTGTTTTTT. Translating it yields CAWNGPSPTGELFF.

This chain connects TRBV7-2 to TRBJ2-7; TRBD2 matches 10 bases. CDR3 length equals 17 residues. J lost 5 bases, V lost 6 bases, and 16 bases had no gene match. The germline gives CDR1 SGHTA, CDR2 FQGNSA. The CDR3 here is CASSPSGSSGRGNEQYF. CDR3 DNA: TGTGCCAGCAGTCCGAGCGGTTCCAGCGGGAGGGGAAACGAGCAGTACTTC.

This rearrangement joins TRBV11-2 to TRBJ2-4; D is possibly TRBD2 (6 bases). Germline loops: CDR1 SGHAT, CDR2 FQNNGV. The CDR3 runs 14 residues. V gave up 5 bases and J gave up 9 bases, with 17 bases separating them. The CDR3, as DNA: TGTGCCAGCAGCCTGGGAGGTGGTCCTGGCATTCAGTACTTC. It encodes CASSLGGGPGIQYF.

The chain employs TRBV27 and TRBJ2-7, with 7 nucleotides matching TRBD1. Losses at the gene ends were 4 bases for V and 5 bases for J; bases not matched to a gene: 14. The germline gives CDR1 MNHEY, CDR2 SMNVEV (reference sequence). This CDR3 is built from 16 residues. CDR3 DNA sequence: TGTGCCAGCAGTTCCCCCCTGACAGGGCCCGGGGACGAGCAGTACTTC. Translation gives CASSSPLTGPGDEQYF.

This clone is a singleton in its sample. The genes are TRBV4-2 and TRBJ2-5; possible D gene TRBD2, 7 bases. CDR3 length equals 16 residues. Looked up from germline, CDR1 is LGHNA and CDR2 is YNFKEQ. The V end lost 1 base, the J end lost 5 bases, and 17 bases lay between the germline ends. For the CDR3, the DNA is TGTGCCAGCAGCCAAGGACGTGGGGGGGCCGGCGAGACCCAGTACTTC. It specifies CASSQGRGGAGETQYF.

V and J are TRBV30 and TRBJ2-2, with 10 bases fitting TRBD2. Losses at the gene ends were 8 bases for V and 1 base for J; bases not matched to a gene: 7. The germline gives CDR1 GTSNPN, CDR2 SVGIG (reference sequence). The CDR3 length is 15 residues. CDR3 bases: TGTGCCGTAACTCGGACTAGCGGGAACACCGGGGAGCTGTTTTTT. This translates into CAVTRTSGNTGELFF.

The chain couples TRBV13 to TRBJ1-6; D is possibly TRBD1 (6 bases). Between the trimmed V and J ends, which lost 8 bases and 7 bases, there was a span of 15 bases. The CDR3 has 14 amino acids. Germline values: CDR1 PRHDT, CDR2 FYEKMQ (reference sequence). As DNA, the CDR3 is TGTGCCAGCTCGTCAGGGGATAAGAATTCACCCCTCCACTTT. Amino acids: CASSSGDKNSPLHF.

V and J are TRBV29-1 and TRBJ1-5; D gene unclear. V gave up 5 bases and J gave up 2 bases, with 19 bases separating them. In germline, CDR1 is SQVTM, CDR2 ANQGSEA. This CDR3 has 16 residues. Here the CDR3 reads CSVLLAGSGRNQPQHF. For the CDR3, the DNA is TGCAGCGTTCTTTTAGCCGGGAGCGGTCGCAATCAGCCCCAGCATTTT. Drawing the rest from reference TRBV29-1 and TRBJ1-5, the complete variable domain is SAVISQKPSRDICQRGTSLTIQCQVDSQVTMMFWYRQQPGQSLTLIATANQGSEATYESGFVIDKFPISRPNLTFSTLTVSNMSPEDSSIYLCSVLLAGSGRNQPQHFGDGTRLSIL.

This chain uses TRBV27 with TRBJ1-5; TRBD1 matches 8 bases. Germline V lookup: CDR1 MNHEY, CDR2 SMNVEV (reference sequence). The CDR3 extends over 14 amino acids. Unmatched junction bases numbered 9, after V lost 6 bases and J lost 8 bases. The CDR3 sequence is CASSPGTGREPQHF. DNA for the CDR3: TGTGCCAGCAGCCCAGGGACAGGTAGAGAGCCCCAGCATTTT.

This chain links TRBV2 with TRBJ2-5; D might be TRBD2 (5 bases). V was trimmed by 7 bases and J by 8 bases, leaving 14 bases between them. This CDR3 is built from 12 residues. Germline CDR1 is SNHLY and CDR2 is FYNNEI. The CDR3 sequence is CASKPGPGTQYF. The CDR3 DNA is TGTGCCAGCAAACCAGGCCCGGGAACCCAGTACTTC.

This clone was recorded a few times. The chain is built from TRBV5-1 and TRBJ1-4, with D possibly TRBD1 on 5 matching bases. Looked up from germline, CDR1 is SGHRS and CDR2 is YFSETQ. This CDR3 contains 15 residues. Trimming removed 7 bases from V and 0 bases from J, with 13 bases in between. CDR3: CASVPTGATNEKLFF. The CDR3 region has the DNA TGCGCCAGCGTTCCTACAGGAGCAACTAATGAAAAACTGTTTTTT.

The chain joins TRBV2 to TRBJ1-1; a possible D gene is TRBD1 (6 bases). This CDR3 spans 15 amino acids. Germline V CDR1 and CDR2: SNHLY, FYNNEI. Deletions cut 1 base from V and 3 bases from J, with 12 bases between. This CDR3 is CASSEEKWTDTEAFF. The CDR3 region has the DNA TGTGCCAGCAGTGAAGAAAAATGGACAGACACTGAAGCTTTCTTT.

V and J are TRBV5-1 and TRBJ1-4; TRBD1 matches 9 bases. The V segment lost 4 bases and the J segment 8 bases; nucleotides outside the gene matches: 12. There are 16 residues in the CDR3. Germline V gene data show CDR1 as SGHRS and CDR2 as YFSETQ. The CDR3 DNA is TGCGCCAGCAGCCGATCCGGGACAGGGAATGGAGAAAAACTGTTTTTT. Residues: CASSRSGTGNGEKLFF. Combining the CDR3 with reference TRBV5-1 and TRBJ1-4 gives the whole variable domain KAGVTQTPRYLIKTRGQQVTLSCSPISGHRSVSWYQQTPGQGLQFLFEYFSETQRNKGNFPGRFSGRQFSNSRSEMNVSTLELGDSALYLCASSRSGTGNGEKLFFGSGTQLSVL.

This clone was picked up one time. This chain connects TRBV25-1 to TRBJ1-4; 7 nucleotides agree with TRBD1. Looked up from germline, CDR1 is MGHDK and CDR2 is SYGVNS. The V and J ends lost 3 bases and 7 bases, in that order; junction bases with no gene match: 8. The length of the CDR3 is 15 residues. CDR3 in DNA: TGTGCCAGCAGTGAGTCAGCAGGGGGAAGTGAAAAACTGTTTTTT. Residues: CASSESAGGSEKLFF.

The J gene is TRBJ2-1, the V gene TRBV5-1, with 9 bases identical to TRBD2. CDR1 and CDR2 from the germline V gene are SGHRS and YFSETQ. This CDR3 comprises 15 residues. The J segment lost 2 bases and the V segment lost 4 bases, leaving 4 bases of the junction unmatched. The CDR3 nucleotides are TGCGCCAGCAGCCTACTAGCGGGTACCTACAATGAGCAGTTCTTC. This translates into CASSLLAGTYNEQFF.

This clone was counted between two and nine times. The rearrangement uses TRBV9 and TRBJ2-5; D possibly corresponds to TRBD2 (7 bases). CDR1 is SGDLS, CDR2 YYNGEE, per germline. Trimming removed 3 bases from V and 4 bases from J, with 13 bases in between. This CDR3 is built from 14 residues. CDR3 bases: TGTGCCAGCAGCGAGGGGGGGGAGGGAGAGACCCAGTACTTC. This encodes CASSEGGEGETQYF.

The chain carries TRBV7-9 and TRBJ1-1, with TRBD1 identical over 9 bases. The germline CDR1 and CDR2 sequences are SEHNR and FQNEAQ (reference sequence). After removal of 9 bases from V and 5 bases from J, the junction contained 7 bases not matched to a gene. There are 13 residues in the CDR3. CDR3 loop: CASLQGAGTEAFF. The CDR3 DNA reads TGTGCCAGTTTACAGGGGGCGGGAACTGAAGCTTTCTTT.

This clone was recorded a few times. The chain uses TRBV4-1 and TRBJ1-3; no clear D gene. The V and J ends lost 0 bases and 0 bases respectively, with 18 bases between them. Germline V gene lookup returns CDR1 MGHRA and CDR2 YSYEKL. This CDR3 region has 19 residues. Here the CDR3 DNA reads TGCGCCAGCAGCCAAGATCGAGGTGGCGGCCCTCTCTCTGGAAACACCATATATTTT. This translates into CASSQDRGGGPLSGNTIYF.

The chain uses TRBV19 and TRBJ2-1; the match to TRBD2 covers 8 bases. The V segment lost 3 bases and the J segment 8 bases; nucleotides outside the gene matches: 15. The germline V gene encodes CDR1 LNHDA and CDR2 SQIVND (reference sequence). The CDR3 is 17 residues long. The CDR3, as DNA: TGTGCCAGTAGTATCGGTCTCGGTGGTAGCGGGAACGATGAGCAGTTCTTC. Protein product: CASSIGLGGSGNDEQFF.

The V and J genes are TRBV6-5 and TRBJ1-4; D is unclear. The CDR3 sequence is 14 residues long. Deletions cut 6 bases from V and 4 bases from J, with 12 bases between. Germline assignment: CDR1 MNHEY and CDR2 SVGAGI. CDR3 region: CASRRRGNNEKLFF. The CDR3 DNA reads TGTGCCAGCAGAAGGCGGGGAAATAATGAAAAACTGTTTTTT.

The chain joins TRBV5-1 to TRBJ2-3; 11 bases agree with TRBD1. The germline V gene encodes CDR1 SGHRS and CDR2 YFSETQ. The V and J ends lost 3 bases and 3 bases, in that order; junction bases with no gene match: 6. The CDR3 has 16 amino acids. Here the CDR3 DNA reads TGCGCCAGCAGCTCGCCCGGGACAGGGGGTACAGATACGCAGTATTTT. Its translation is CASSSPGTGGTDTQYF.

This chain connects TRBV2 to TRBJ1-5; 7 bases align to TRBD1. The J segment lost 6 bases and the V segment lost 3 bases, leaving 8 bases of the junction unmatched. The CDR3 loop spans 15 amino acids. From germline, CDR1 is SNHLY and CDR2 FYNNEI. The CDR3 region has the DNA TGTGCCAGCAGTGATAGGGGGCGTAGAGGTCAGCCCCAGCATTTT. Translating gives CASSDRGRRGQPQHF.

This chain connects TRBV7-6 to TRBJ2-1; TRBD2 aligns across 7 bases. The V gene's germline CDR1 is SGHVS and CDR2 FNYEAQ. J gave up 4 bases and V 4 bases, and 10 bases lay outside the gene matches. The CDR3 extends over 16 amino acids. CDR3 nucleotide sequence: TGTGCCAGCAGCTCGCTAGCGGAAATGGCATACAATGAGCAGTTCTTC. This encodes CASSSLAEMAYNEQFF.

The rearrangement joins TRBV19 to TRBJ2-7, with D unresolved. V lost 1 base and J lost 6, with 7 bases in between. Germline CDR1 is LNHDA and CDR2 is SQIVND (reference sequence). The CDR3 sequence is 12 residues long. The CDR3 DNA sequence: TGTGCCAGTAGTATAGGTCGGAGCGAGCAGTACTTC. It codes for CASSIGRSEQYF.